What follows are 8 T cell receptor beta chains derived from one specimen sequenced in a study of T cells in Graves' hyperthyroidism and ophthalmopathy (dated by TCRdb to between 2019 and 2020). Receptors were amplified or captured by multiplex PCR. This sample was sequenced with an Illumina HiSeq 2000. The TCR beta CDR3 regions were amplified from RNA transcripts. The TCR CDR3 was subjected to a first round of RT-PCR using the HTBI primer set and the Qiagen OneStep RT-PCR kit. TCRdb ran its own pipeline on the public reads, namely fastp trimming at Q25 and MiXCR clone calling, and kept in-frame beta chains. Rows with one shared CDR3 protein collapse into an entry with the most common genes and DNA. The sample data list about 200,000 distinct CDR3 sequences, and approximately 16% of these were observed just once. The ten largest clones take up roughly 49% of the sample. The sequencing sample was made of blood. The source is a woman aged 45-65 years with Graves' hyperthyroidism.

This chain joins TRBV12-5 and TRBJ2-5, with TRBD2 matching over 10 bases. The junction had 10 bases not matched to a gene; V was cut back by 4 bases and J by 5 bases. This CDR3 region has 16 residues. Germline lookup yields CDR1 LGHNT and CDR2 FRNRAP. CDR3 region: CASGWPGLARPETQYF. CDR3 DNA sequence: TGTGCTAGTGGTTGGCCGGGACTAGCGAGGCCCGAGACCCAGTACTTC.

This clonotype was detected a few times. The chain combines TRBV14 with TRBJ1-1; TRBD1 agrees at 7 bases. The CDR3 runs to 15 residues. Trimming took 1 base from V and 3 from J; bases not matched to a gene: 5. Germline V gene data show CDR1 as SGHDN and CDR2 as FVKESK. CDR3: CASSQVAGGHTEAFF. Here the CDR3 DNA reads TGTGCCAGCAGCCAAGTCGCAGGGGGGCACACTGAAGCTTTCTTT.

In its sample, this clonotype was seen many times. The chain carries TRBV5-5 and TRBJ2-3, with 7 bases that match TRBD1. V lost 2 bases to trimming and J lost 7 bases; unmatched junction nucleotides: 4. CDR3 length: 13 amino acids. Germline-derived CDR1 and CDR2 are SGHKS and YYEKEE (reference sequence). CDR3: CASSFRQGHTQYF. DNA of the CDR3: TGTGCCAGCAGCTTCAGACAGGGACATACGCAGTATTTT. Looking up the rest from reference TRBV5-5 and TRBJ2-3 gives the full variable domain: DAGVTQSPTHLIKTRGQQVTLRCSPISGHKSVSWYQQVLGQGPQFIFQYYEKEERGRGNFPDRFSARQFPNYSSELNVNALLLGDSALYLCASSFRQGHTQYFGPGTRLTVL.

In this sample, this clonotype turned up a few times. The V call is TRBV7-9, the J call TRBJ2-3; the match to TRBD2 covers 9 bases. Trimming took 1 base from V and 4 from J; bases not matched to a gene: 3. This CDR3 is built from 15 residues. The germline V gene has CDR1 SEHNR and CDR2 FQNEAQ (reference sequence). The CDR3 DNA follows: TGTGCCAGCAGCTTAGTAGCGGGAGACCCAGATACGCAGTATTTT. This gives the protein CASSLVAGDPDTQYF.

This clonotype was counted at least ten times. J is TRBJ1-1 and V is TRBV15; D is uncertain. V shed 5 bases and J shed 9 bases, with 13 bases lying between them. Germline V gives CDR1 LNHNV, CDR2 YYDKDF (reference sequence). This CDR3 comprises 12 residues. CDR3 region: CATSGESGKAFF. For the CDR3, the DNA is TGTGCCACCAGCGGCGAGTCGGGTAAAGCTTTCTTT.

This clonotype was recorded a few times. The CDR3 DNA follows: TGTGCCACCCTTGGGGCGGGGGCAGATACGCAGTATTTT. It yields the protein CATLGAGADTQYF. The V gene is TRBV13, the J gene TRBJ2-3, with 7 bases fitting TRBD2. From germline, CDR1 is PRHDT and CDR2 FYEKMQ (reference sequence). V shed 10 bases, J shed 4 bases, and the junction held 8 bases outside the gene matches. CDR3 length: 13 amino acids.

For this clonotype: One end of the junction fails to match germline, which may point to a read error. The gene calls are TRBV18 and TRBJ1-4; a weak D match, TRBD1 (6 bases). CDR1 is KGHSH, CDR2 LQKENI, per germline. The CDR3 loop spans 18 amino acids. Here the CDR3 reads CASSLRQVSAVTNEKLVF. In nucleotides, the CDR3 is TGTGCCAGCTCACTACGACAGGTTTCAGCGGTGACTAATGAAAAACTGGTTTTT. Full variable domain (rest looked up from reference TRBV18 and TRBJ1-4): NAGVMQNPRHLVRRRGQEARLRCSPMKGHSHVYWYRQLPEEGLKFMVYLQKENIIDESGMPKERFSAEFPKEGPSILRIQQVVRGDSAAYFCASSLRQVSAVTNEKLVFGSGTQLSVL.

Concerning this clonotype itself: Given a much more abundant clone one base away, this may be a read error. The chain uses TRBV3-1 and TRBJ1-5, with D unclear. CDR1 is LGHDT, CDR2 YNNKEL, per germline (reference sequence). The CDR3 covers 14 residues. The V end lost 7 bases, the J end lost 1 base, and 11 bases lay between the germline ends. The CDR3 DNA reads as TGTGCCAGCAACCAGCTGGGGAGCAATCAGCCCCAGCATTTT. Its translation is CASNQLGSNQPQHF.